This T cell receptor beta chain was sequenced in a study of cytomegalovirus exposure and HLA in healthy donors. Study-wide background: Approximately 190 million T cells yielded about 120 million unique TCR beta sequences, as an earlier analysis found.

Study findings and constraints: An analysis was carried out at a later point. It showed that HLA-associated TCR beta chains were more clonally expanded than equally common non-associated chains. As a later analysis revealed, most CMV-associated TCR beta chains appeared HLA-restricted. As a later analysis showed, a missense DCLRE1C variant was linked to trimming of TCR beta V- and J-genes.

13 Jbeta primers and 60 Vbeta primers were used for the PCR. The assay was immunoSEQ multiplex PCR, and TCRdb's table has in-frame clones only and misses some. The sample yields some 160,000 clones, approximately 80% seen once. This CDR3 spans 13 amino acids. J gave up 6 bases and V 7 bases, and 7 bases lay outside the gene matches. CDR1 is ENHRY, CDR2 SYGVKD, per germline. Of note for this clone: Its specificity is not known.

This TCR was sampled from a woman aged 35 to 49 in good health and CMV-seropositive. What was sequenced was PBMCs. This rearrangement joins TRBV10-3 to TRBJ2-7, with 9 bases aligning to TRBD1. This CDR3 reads CAITWDRVGEQYF. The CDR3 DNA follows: TGTGCCATCACGTGGGACAGGGTCGGCGAGCAGTACTTC.